The rows below give T cell receptor beta chains drawn from one sample of a study of blood T cell repertoires in COVID-19. Profiled with immunoSEQ multiplex PCR; TCRdb holds only in-frame clones, not every one. The sample records a few hundred thousand clones, approximately 85% being singletons. Material: peripheral blood. Source of these receptors: a human donor with COVID-19, enrolled during active disease. The donor label of this sample is uncertain. Each CDR3 is given with its conserved first and last residue. Fields, in order: J gene, V gene, D gene, clone size, CDR3 protein, CDR3 DNA. D genes are given only for firm matches. Size values are once, few and many counts, or a class for expanded clones, and some rows have none.

J gene: TRBJ1-1
V gene: TRBV4-1
D gene: -
clone size: -
CDR3 protein: CASSQDGQNFQAFF
CDR3 DNA: TGCGCCAGCAGCCAAGATGGACAGAATTTCCAAGCTTTCTTT

J gene: TRBJ1-1
V gene: TRBV2
D gene: -
clone size: -
CDR3 protein: CASKRTDLNTEAFF
CDR3 DNA: TGTGCCAGCAAGAGGACAGACTTGAACACTGAAGCTTTCTTT

J gene: TRBJ1-2
V gene: TRBV30
D gene: -
clone size: -
CDR3 protein: CAWSVGRGTPYF
CDR3 DNA: -

J gene: TRBJ2-2
V gene: TRBV7-2
D gene: TRBD2
clone size: -
CDR3 protein: CASSLDGASGRTGELFF
CDR3 DNA: TGTGCCAGCAGCTTAGACGGCGCTAGCGGGCGTACCGGGGAGCTGTTTTTT

J gene: TRBJ2-2
V gene: TRBV5-1
D gene: TRBD1
clone size: -
CDR3 protein: CASSLDGTVNTGELFF
CDR3 DNA: TGCGCCAGCAGCTTGGATGGGACAGTGAACACCGGGGAGCTGTTTTTT

J gene: TRBJ2-1
V gene: TRBV3-1/TRBV3-2
D gene: -
clone size: -
CDR3 protein: CASSQQRRNEQFF
CDR3 DNA: TGTGCCAGCAGCCAGCAGCGGCGGAATGAGCAGTTCTTC

J gene: TRBJ2-3
V gene: TRBV28
D gene: TRBD2
clone size: -
CDR3 protein: CASSLSSLAGDTQYF
CDR3 DNA: TGTGCCAGCAGTTTATCGTCGCTAGCGGGAGATACGCAGTATTTT

J gene: TRBJ1-5
V gene: TRBV24-1
D gene: -
clone size: -
CDR3 protein: CATSEGPEPQHF
CDR3 DNA: TGTGCCACCAGTGAGGGCCCTGAGCCCCAGCATTTT

J gene: TRBJ2-7
V gene: TRBV13
D gene: -
clone size: -
CDR3 protein: CASSLRRGAYEQYF
CDR3 DNA: TGTGCCAGCAGCTTACGCAGGGGGGCCTACGAGCAGTACTTC

J gene: TRBJ1-5
V gene: TRBV6-6
D gene: TRBD1
clone size: -
CDR3 protein: CASSYRQGAVQPQHF
CDR3 DNA: TGTGCCAGCAGTTACCGACAGGGGGCTGTTCAGCCCCAGCATTTT

J gene: TRBJ1-5
V gene: TRBV19
D gene: -
clone size: few
CDR3 protein: CASSPRQIYQPQHF
CDR3 DNA: TGTGCCAGTAGTCCCCGACAGATTTATCAGCCCCAGCATTTT

J gene: TRBJ2-5
V gene: TRBV5-1
D gene: -
clone size: -
CDR3 protein: CASSLGPSGVETQYF
CDR3 DNA: TGCGCCAGCAGCTTGGGGCCGTCAGGCGTAGAGACCCAGTACTTC

J gene: TRBJ2-5
V gene: TRBV5-6
D gene: -
clone size: -
CDR3 protein: CASSGGTGGRWETSGAQYF
CDR3 DNA: TGTGCCAGCAGCGGCGGGACAGGGGGTCGTTGGGAGACTAGCGGGGCCCAGTACTTC

J gene: TRBJ1-5
V gene: TRBV6-1
D gene: -
clone size: -
CDR3 protein: CASSDSFWQPQHF
CDR3 DNA: TGTGCCAGCAGTGATAGCTTCTGGCAGCCCCAGCATTTT

J gene: TRBJ2-7
V gene: TRBV7-9
D gene: TRBD2
clone size: -
CDR3 protein: CAGGRAGSYEQYF
CDR3 DNA: TGTGCCGGAGGTAGAGCGGGATCCTACGAGCAGTACTTC

J gene: TRBJ2-3
V gene: TRBV19
D gene: TRBD2
clone size: -
CDR3 protein: CASSVGLAGVRDTQYF
CDR3 DNA: TGTGCCAGTAGTGTGGGACTAGCGGGGGTTCGAGATACGCAGTATTTT

J gene: TRBJ1-1
V gene: TRBV30
D gene: TRBD1
clone size: -
CDR3 protein: CAWKPRTAGGTKTEAFF
CDR3 DNA: TGTGCCTGGAAACCGAGGACGGCAGGGGGCACGAAAACTGAAGCTTTCTTT

J gene: TRBJ1-4
V gene: TRBV28
D gene: -
clone size: -
CDR3 protein: CASSLREKLFF
CDR3 DNA: TGTGCCAGCAGTTTGAGGGAAAAACTGTTTTTT

J gene: TRBJ1-5
V gene: TRBV20-1
D gene: -
clone size: -
CDR3 protein: CSASAYSNQPQHF
CDR3 DNA: TGCAGTGCTAGTGCCTATAGCAATCAGCCCCAGCATTTT

J gene: TRBJ1-4
V gene: TRBV7-9
D gene: TRBD1
clone size: -
CDR3 protein: CASSFTPQGERTNEKLFF
CDR3 DNA: TGTGCCAGCAGCTTTACCCCCCAGGGGGAGAGAACTAATGAAAAACTGTTTTTT

J gene: TRBJ2-2
V gene: TRBV7-2
D gene: -
clone size: -
CDR3 protein: CASSFPAGELFF
CDR3 DNA: TGTGCCAGCAGCTTTCCGGCCGGGGAGCTGTTTTTT

J gene: TRBJ1-2
V gene: TRBV2
D gene: TRBD1
clone size: -
CDR3 protein: CASNPDRGYGVGYTF
CDR3 DNA: TGTGCCAGCAACCCTGACAGGGGGTATGGTGTAGGCTACACCTTC

J gene: TRBJ2-1
V gene: TRBV30
D gene: TRBD2
clone size: -
CDR3 protein: CAWDSGTSYNEQFF
CDR3 DNA: TGTGCCTGGGATAGCGGGACCTCCTACAATGAGCAGTTCTTC

J gene: TRBJ1-2
V gene: TRBV19
D gene: -
clone size: -
CDR3 protein: CASSHQGLYYGYTF
CDR3 DNA: TGTGCCAGTAGTCACCAGGGACTCTACTATGGCTACACCTTC

J gene: TRBJ2-3
V gene: TRBV7-2
D gene: TRBD2
clone size: -
CDR3 protein: CASSLEVVAGGLNF
CDR3 DNA: TGTGCCAGCAGCTTAGAGGTGGTGGCGGGGGGCCTGAATTTT

J gene: TRBJ2-3
V gene: TRBV9
D gene: TRBD2
clone size: -
CDR3 protein: CASSVGGGSADTQYF
CDR3 DNA: TGTGCCAGCAGCGTAGGGGGCGGGAGTGCAGATACGCAGTATTTT

J gene: TRBJ2-3
V gene: TRBV14
D gene: -
clone size: -
CDR3 protein: CASSQPLRSSSTDTQYF
CDR3 DNA: TGTGCCAGCAGCCAACCTCTTCGGTCCTCTAGCACAGATACGCAGTATTTT

J gene: TRBJ1-2
V gene: TRBV30
D gene: -
clone size: -
CDR3 protein: CAWISPYGYTF
CDR3 DNA: TGTGCCTGGATTAGTCCCTATGGCTACACCTTC

J gene: TRBJ2-7
V gene: TRBV7-8
D gene: -
clone size: -
CDR3 protein: CASSLVEGSRYF
CDR3 DNA: TGTGCCAGCAGCTTAGTCGAGGGTTCTCGGTACTTC